These 8 T cell receptor beta chains came from one sample sequenced in a study of CD8 T cells in Susac syndrome. Reverse transcription used roughly 0.45 to 1 ug RNA and random hexamers. TCRdb used MiXCR to reprocess the immunoSEQ multiplex PCR reads, holding one entry per CDR3 protein. The sample yields about 94,000 distinct CDR3 sequences, around 94% seen once. The specimen sequenced was CD4+ T cells from PBMCs. The receptors were gathered from a human donor with Susac syndrome.

V usage is TRBV18 and J usage is TRBJ2-7; 8 nucleotides line up with TRBD2. This CDR3 has 13 amino acids. V was clipped by 4 bases and J by 5 bases; unmatched bases: 4. Germline V gives CDR1 KGHSH, CDR2 LQKENI. The CDR3 sequence is CASSRAGGDEQYF. The CDR3 bases are TGTGCCAGCTCACGGGCGGGGGGAGACGAGCAGTACTTC. Combining the CDR3 with reference TRBV18 and TRBJ2-7 gives the whole variable domain NAGVMQNPRHLVRRRGQEARLRCSPMKGHSHVYWYRQLPEEGLKFMVYLQKENIIDESGMPKERFSAEFPKEGPSILRIQQVVRGDSAAYFCASSRAGGDEQYFGPGTRLTVT.

This chain links TRBV20-1 with TRBJ1-2; D gene unclear. Germline V gene sequence: CDR1 DFQATT, CDR2 SNEGSKA (reference sequence). The CDR3 totals 11 residues. With 1 base removed from V and 8 bases from J, the gap between germline ends came to 8 bases. Here the CDR3 DNA reads TGCAGTGCTAGAGGGCTTGGCGGCTACACCTTC. It translates to CSARGLGGYTF.

The J gene is TRBJ2-7, the V gene TRBV5-5; D ambiguous. CDR1 SGHKS and CDR2 YYEKEE come from the germline V gene (reference sequence). Trimming removed 5 bases at V and 3 bases at J, with 6 bases between. The CDR3 contains 11 residues. This CDR3 is CASSTNYEQYF. DNA of the CDR3: TGTGCCAGCAGTACTAACTACGAGCAGTACTTC.

The J gene is TRBJ1-2, the V gene TRBV29-1; maybe TRBD1 (6 bases). From germline, CDR1 is SQVTM and CDR2 ANQGSEA. This CDR3 is 14 amino acids long. Trimming shortened V by 4 bases and J by 4 bases, and 16 bases separated the two germline ends. The CDR3 region has the DNA TGCAGCGTTGTCGGAGACAGGACCCTCTATGGCTACACCTTC. Residues: CSVVGDRTLYGYTF.

The genes are TRBV25-1 and TRBJ2-3, with D hard to call. Trimming cost V 2 bases and J 2 bases, with 2 bases left between them. The length of the CDR3 is 12 residues. Per the germline V gene, CDR1 is MGHDK and CDR2 is SYGVNS. This chain's CDR3 is CASSEATDTQYF. The CDR3 DNA reads as TGTGCCAGCAGTGAAGCCACAGATACGCAGTATTTT. Using reference TRBV25-1 and TRBJ2-3 for the parts outside the CDR3, the full variable domain is EADIYQTPRYLVIGTGKKITLECSQTMGHDKMYWYQQDPGMELHLIHYSYGVNSTEKGDLSSESTVSRIRTEHFPLTLESARPSHTSQYLCASSEATDTQYFGPGTRLTVL.

This chain connects TRBV2 to TRBJ2-3; D perhaps matches TRBD1 (6 bases). V was clipped by 4 bases and J by 6 bases, with 17 bases between them. The CDR3 contains 15 residues. The V gene's germline CDR1 is SNHLY and CDR2 FYNNEI. CDR3 loop: CASSALGGSGDTQYF. As DNA, the CDR3 is TGTGCCAGCAGTGCCCTTGGGGGCTCCGGGGATACGCAGTATTTT.

J is TRBJ2-7 and V is TRBV11-2; TRBD1 is a possible D gene (5 bases). Trimming left V 0 bases short and J 11 bases short, with 17 bases between. The CDR3 loop spans 14 amino acids. Germline CDR1 is SGHAT and CDR2 is FQNNGV. The CDR3, as DNA: TGTGCCAGCAGCTTAGATCGTTCGACTTGGGGCAAGTACTTC. This translates into CASSLDRSTWGKYF.

The chain uses TRBV20-1 and TRBJ2-7, with 10 bases lining up with TRBD1. The V gene's germline CDR1 is DFQATT and CDR2 SNEGSKA (reference sequence). The CDR3 has 14 residues. V shed 2 bases, J shed 4 bases, and the junction held 5 bases outside the gene matches. The CDR3: CSARSGTGVYEQYF. CDR3 DNA sequence: TGCAGTGCTAGAAGTGGGACAGGGGTGTACGAGCAGTACTTC.